This record covers a single TCR beta chain. Under the authors' procedure: Nucleated cell counts were estimated from reference gene primer amplification. The protocol was immunoSEQ multiplex PCR, while the TCRdb copy is restricted to in-frame clones and leaves out a portion. The V and J calls and clone size come from that table; D and trimming were worked out from the DNA. Seen here are some 68,000 clones, nearly 90% observed once, and the top ten hold 7% to 10%. This specimen belongs to a study of blood T cell repertoires in COVID-19. Study information: The samples span acute and convalescent COVID-19 from the United States, Italy and Spain. T cells, B-cell-depleted T cells, or PBMCs supplied cDNA or gDNA.

V gave up 4 bases and J gave up 3 bases; unmatched junction bases: 2. Germline V gene sequence: CDR1 SGHRS, CDR2 YFSETQ. The CDR3 covers 14 residues. The chain links TRBV5-1 to TRBJ1-4, with 8 nucleotides matching TRBD1. What was sequenced was peripheral blood. The receptor was derived from a man aged 45-60 years with active COVID-19. The CDR3 is CASSTDRANEKLFF. The DNA for the CDR3 is TGCGCCAGCAGCACGGACAGGGCTAATGAAAAACTGTTTTTT. The variable domain in full, completed from reference TRBV5-1 and TRBJ1-4, reads KAGVTQTPRYLIKTRGQQVTLSCSPISGHRSVSWYQQTPGQGLQFLFEYFSETQRNKGNFPGRFSGRQFSNSRSEMNVSTLELGDSALYLCASSTDRANEKLFFGSGTQLSVL.